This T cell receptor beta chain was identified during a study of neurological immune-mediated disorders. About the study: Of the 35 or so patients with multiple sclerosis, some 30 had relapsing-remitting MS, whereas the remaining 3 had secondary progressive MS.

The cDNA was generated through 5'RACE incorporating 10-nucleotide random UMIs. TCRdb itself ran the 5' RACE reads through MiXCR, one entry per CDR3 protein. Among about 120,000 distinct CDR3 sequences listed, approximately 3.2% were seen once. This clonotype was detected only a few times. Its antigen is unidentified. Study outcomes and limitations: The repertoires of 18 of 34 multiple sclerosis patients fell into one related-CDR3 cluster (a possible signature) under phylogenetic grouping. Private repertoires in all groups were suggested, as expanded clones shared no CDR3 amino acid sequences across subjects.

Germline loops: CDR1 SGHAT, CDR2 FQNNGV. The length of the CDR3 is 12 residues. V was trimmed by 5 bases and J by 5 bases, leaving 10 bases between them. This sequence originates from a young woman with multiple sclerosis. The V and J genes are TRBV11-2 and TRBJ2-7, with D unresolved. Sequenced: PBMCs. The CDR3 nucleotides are TGTGCCAGCAGCGTCGCCGCCCACGAGCAGTACTTC. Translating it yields CASSVAAHEQYF.